Shown below are 26 T cell receptor beta chains from a single sample sequenced in a study of Graves' ophthalmopathy and Graves' hyperthyroidism. RNA transcripts yielded amplified TCR beta CDR3 regions. First-round RT-PCR employed HTBI primers, with a second-round multiplex PCR after it. TCRdb used MiXCR to reprocess the multiplex PCR reads, holding one entry per CDR3 protein. This sample yields about 600,000 distinct CDR3 sequences, of which about 40% are seen a single time; 3.5% to 5% belongs to the top ten. Sample: peripheral blood or thyroid tissue (not recorded which). The receptors here all came from an adult man with Graves' hyperthyroidism.

This clonotype occurred a few times. The J gene is TRBJ2-6, the V gene TRBV29-1; weak D call: TRBD2 (6 bases). The CDR3 sequence is 17 residues long. The germline gives CDR1 SQVTM, CDR2 ANQGSEA. Trimming shortened V by 4 bases and J by 0 bases, and 16 bases separated the two germline ends. The CDR3 nucleotides read TGCAGCGTTGGCGACCGGGACTGGTACTCTGGGGCCAACGTCCTGACTTTC. Its protein product is CSVGDRDWYSGANVLTF.

In regard to this clonotype: Being one base from a much bigger clone, this may be a read error. The chain carries TRBV12-3 or TRBV12-4 and TRBJ1-1; D gene ambiguous. V was cut by 1 base and J by 0 bases, with 12 bases left in between. There are 16 residues in the CDR3. CDR3 bases: TGTGCCAGCAGTTTAGGAAGGGTAGCGATGAACACTGAAGCTTTCTTT. This translates into CASSLGRVAMNTEAFF.

The J gene is TRBJ1-2, the V gene TRBV20-1, with D maybe TRBD1 (5 bases). V lost 6 bases, J lost 4 bases, and 33 bases lay in between. The germline gives CDR1 DFQATT, CDR2 SNEGSKA (reference sequence). The CDR3 sequence is 19 residues long. The CDR3 region is CSASAPRGRPQGFSYGYTF. The CDR3 DNA reads TGCAGTGCCAGCGCGCCCCGTGGCCGACCGCAGGGATTTAGCTATGGCTACACCTTC.

The gene calls are TRBV20-1 and TRBJ2-7, with 15 bases that match TRBD2. This CDR3 is 17 amino acids long. V lost 5 bases, J lost 6 bases, and 14 bases stayed unmatched. Germline V lookup: CDR1 DFQATT, CDR2 SNEGSKA (reference sequence). CDR3 protein: CSAGGVGTSGRSREQYF. CDR3 sequence (DNA): TGCAGTGCTGGGGGCGTCGGGACTAGCGGGAGGAGCCGCGAGCAGTACTTC.

V usage is TRBV5-1 and J usage is TRBJ2-7; 10 nucleotides line up with TRBD1. The CDR3 contains 14 residues. Germline V gene sequence: CDR1 SGHRS, CDR2 YFSETQ. The V and J ends lost 7 bases and 3 bases, in that order; junction bases with no gene match: 7. The CDR3 DNA follows: TGCGCCAGCCGCCTTGGGGACAGGGGCTACGAGCAGTACTTC. Protein sequence: CASRLGDRGYEQYF.

This chain connects TRBV20-1 to TRBJ2-5, with TRBD1 matching over 8 bases. In germline, CDR1 is DFQATT, CDR2 SNEGSKA (reference sequence). CDR3 length equals 13 residues. After removal of 5 bases from V and 3 bases from J, the junction contained 5 bases not matched to a gene. The CDR3 region is CSAGGTGKETQYF. The CDR3 region has the DNA TGCAGTGCTGGAGGGACAGGAAAAGAGACCCAGTACTTC.

This chain connects TRBV2 to TRBJ1-5; 7 bases map to TRBD1. J was trimmed by 7 bases and V by 9 bases; bases with no gene match: 12. CDR1 and CDR2 (germline): SNHLY, FYNNEI. This CDR3 region has 14 residues. Written as DNA, the CDR3 is TGTGCCAGTGGACAGGCACAGGGACAGCAGCCCCAGCATTTT. It codes for CASGQAQGQQPQHF.

This clonotype was recorded many times. CDR3 region: CASSQELGSNQPQHF. CDR3 coding DNA: TGCGCCAGCAGCCAAGAACTTGGGAGCAATCAGCCCCAGCATTTT. V is TRBV4-1 and J is TRBJ1-5; D uncertain. Trimming took 0 bases from V and 1 from J, leaving 7 bases between them. CDR3 length equals 15 residues. Per the germline V gene, CDR1 is MGHRA and CDR2 is YSYEKL.

This clonotype appeared many times. For the CDR3, the DNA is TGTGCCAGCAGTGAACCCGGACGGCAATCCTACGAGCAGTACTTC. This sequence encodes CASSEPGRQSYEQYF. The V and J genes are TRBV25-1 and TRBJ2-7, with D hard to call. Trimming pared 2 bases from V and 1 base from J, leaving 12 bases between. The germline gives CDR1 MGHDK, CDR2 SYGVNS. The CDR3 covers 15 residues.

With respect to this clonotype: Relative to the germline gene, one junction end is altered; a read error may explain this. The gene calls are TRBV20-1 and TRBJ1-4; possible D gene TRBD1, 5 bases. This CDR3 comprises 16 residues. Germline CDR1 DFQATT, CDR2 SNEGSKA (reference sequence). In DNA form, the CDR3 reads TGCAGTGCTACCCCACATACACCTGGGGCTAATGGAAAACTGTTTTTT. It yields the protein CSATPHTPGANGKLFF.

The chain uses TRBV7-9 and TRBJ1-5; D gene unclear. CDR1 and CDR2 (germline): SEHNR, FQNEAQ (reference sequence). This CDR3 is built from 12 residues. Trimming took 3 bases from V and 9 from J, leaving 9 bases between them. This CDR3 is CASSFSGRPQHF. CDR3 in DNA: TGTGCCAGCAGCTTTAGCGGGAGGCCCCAGCATTTT. Filled out from reference TRBV7-9 and TRBJ1-5, the complete variable domain reads DTGVSQNPRHKITKRGQNVTFRCDPISEHNRLYWYRQTLGQGPEFLTYFQNEAQLEKSRLLSDRFSAERPKGSFSTLEIQRTEQGDSAMYLCASSFSGRPQHFGDGTRLSIL.

This clonotype was detected once. V is TRBV7-9 and J is TRBJ1-6; D remains ambiguous. V was clipped by 5 bases and J by 10 bases, with 18 bases between them. Germline V lookup: CDR1 SEHNR, CDR2 FQNEAQ (reference sequence). This CDR3 is 15 amino acids long. Written as DNA, the CDR3 is TGTGCCAGCAGCCCCCCTAGCGGGCCATTATCACCCCTCCACTTT. It translates to CASSPPSGPLSPLHF.

Details on this clonotype: As the CDR3 is not closed by the conserved phenylalanine or tryptophan, this likely results from a read error. This sequence joins TRBV19 and TRBJ1-1, with D perhaps matching TRBD1 (6 bases). The CDR3 is 15 amino acids. Per germline, CDR1 LNHDA and CDR2 SQIVND (reference sequence). Trimming removed 6 bases at V and 1 base at J, with 15 bases between. The CDR3 protein is CASSQWTETNTEAFS. The CDR3 DNA sequence: TGTGCCAGTAGCCAATGGACAGAGACGAACACTGAAGCTTTCTCT.

This clonotype was seen a handful of times. The chain recombines TRBV28 with TRBJ2-7; D is unclear. There are 14 residues in the CDR3. The germline V gene encodes CDR1 MDHEN and CDR2 SYDVKM. V lost 5 bases and J 1 base, leaving 12 bases between the germline ends. In nucleotides, the CDR3 is TGTGCCAGCAGTGGGTACTCCCTGTCCTACGAGCAGTACTTC. As protein: CASSGYSLSYEQYF. Complete variable domain (other parts from reference TRBV28 and TRBJ2-7): DVKVTQSSRYLVKRTGEKVFLECVQDMDHENMFWYRQDPGLGLRLIYFSYDVKMKEKGDIPEGYSVSREKKERFSLILESASTNQTSMYLCASSGYSLSYEQYFGPGTRLTVT.

The V call is TRBV29-1, the J call TRBJ1-3, with unresolved D. CDR3 length: 13 amino acids. CDR1 and CDR2 from the germline V gene are SQVTM and ANQGSEA. Deletions cut 5 bases from V and 11 bases from J, with 19 bases between. This CDR3 reads CSVLGSGQSAIYF. The CDR3 region has the DNA TGCAGCGTTCTAGGTTCAGGCCAAAGCGCCATATATTTT.

This clonotype was seen more than once but under ten times. The CDR3 nucleotides are TGTGCCAGCAGCTTATCTCAGCGGGGGTATTACGAGCAGTACTTC. Protein sequence: CASSLSQRGYYEQYF. This chain uses TRBV7-9 with TRBJ2-7, with 8 bases lining up with TRBD2. V dropped 2 bases and J dropped 4; count of bases not matched to a gene: 7. The germline gives CDR1 SEHNR, CDR2 FQNEAQ (reference sequence). The CDR3 is 15 amino acids.

This clonotype was seen just once. V usage is TRBV10-3 and J usage is TRBJ1-2, with D hard to call. Germline V gene sequence: CDR1 ENHRY, CDR2 SYGVKD. CDR3 length: 16 residues. V lost 6 bases and J lost 5, with 22 bases in between. This CDR3 reads CAISGISTGDTYGYTF. CDR3 DNA sequence: TGTGCCATCAGCGGCATTAGTACGGGTGACACTTATGGCTACACCTTC.

This clonotype came up once. A read error may explain this, as a much larger clone is one base away. The J gene is TRBJ1-5, the V gene TRBV12-3 or TRBV12-4; D ambiguous. CDR3 length equals 14 residues. This chain's CDR3 is CSSSLTRINQPQHF. CDR3 DNA sequence: TGTTCCAGCAGTTTAACACGGATCAATCAGCCCCAGCATTTT.

This clonotype showed up many times. V is TRBV2 and J is TRBJ1-5; D remains ambiguous. The germline gives CDR1 SNHLY, CDR2 FYNNEI. The CDR3 is 15 amino acids. Trimming stripped 6 bases from V and 1 base from J, with 13 bases between. The CDR3 protein is CASRSSLWSNQPQHF. In DNA, the CDR3 is TGTGCCAGCAGGAGTTCATTATGGAGCAATCAGCCCCAGCATTTT.

This clonotype was counted many times. The rearrangement joins TRBV24-1 to TRBJ2-2; D gene uncertain. Germline V gene sequence: CDR1 KGHDR, CDR2 SFDVKD. This CDR3 is 19 amino acids long. Between the trimmed V and J ends, which lost 1 base and 2 bases, there was a span of 19 bases. The CDR3 spells CATSDFSAGWRTNTGELFF. CDR3 nucleotides: TGTGCCACCAGTGATTTCTCCGCTGGCTGGCGTACCAACACCGGGGAGCTGTTTTTT.

The chain carries TRBV15 and TRBJ2-5; no clear D. Trimming shortened V by 4 bases and J by 5 bases, and 8 bases separated the two germline ends. Germline V gene sequence: CDR1 LNHNV, CDR2 YYDKDF (reference sequence). This CDR3 is built from 12 residues. CDR3 sequence (DNA): TGTGCCACCAGCACTGAGTCGGAGACCCAGTACTTC. As protein: CATSTESETQYF.

Many counts were recorded for this clonotype. The chain recombines TRBV25-1 with TRBJ2-7; D is undetermined. Trimming shortened V by 6 bases and J by 0 bases, and 9 bases separated the two germline ends. This CDR3 is 13 amino acids long. Germline CDR1 and CDR2: MGHDK and SYGVNS. CDR3 nucleotides: TGTGCCAGCAGCAAGGATTTCTCCTACGAGCAGTACTTC. Amino acids: CASSKDFSYEQYF.

At least ten counts were recorded for this clonotype. The gene calls are TRBV15 and TRBJ2-7; a possible D gene is TRBD1 (6 bases). The V end was cut by 0 bases, the J end by 7 bases, with 10 bases between. The CDR3 spans 13 residues. Germline CDR1 and CDR2: LNHNV and YYDKDF (reference sequence). The DNA of the CDR3 is TGTGCCACCAGCAGAGATCATAGGGGGGAGCAGTACTTC. Residues: CATSRDHRGEQYF.

This clonotype was seen at least ten times. This rearrangement joins TRBV20-1 to TRBJ2-5; 11 bases align to TRBD2. J was trimmed by 7 bases and V by 3 bases; bases with no gene match: 10. Looked up from germline, CDR1 is DFQATT and CDR2 is SNEGSKA (reference sequence). This CDR3 region has 15 residues. The CDR3 is CSASGLTSGRGTQYF. The CDR3, as DNA: TGCAGTGCTAGTGGTCTCACTAGCGGGAGAGGGACCCAGTACTTC.

This clonotype was observed many times. The chain uses TRBV2 and TRBJ2-6, with D unresolved. Germline CDR1 is SNHLY and CDR2 is FYNNEI. Trimming cost V 7 bases and J 0 bases, with 7 bases left between them. The CDR3 runs 14 residues. CDR3 protein: CASKWISGANVLTF. The CDR3 DNA is TGTGCCAGCAAGTGGATCTCTGGGGCCAACGTCCTGACTTTC.

CDR3 loop: CASSIMGQGRNEQFF. The DNA of the CDR3 is TGTGCCAGTAGTATCATGGGACAGGGGAGGAATGAGCAGTTCTTC. The chain uses TRBV19 and TRBJ2-7; TRBD1 agrees at 10 bases. Matching the DNA end better, TRBJ2-1 makes the J call doubtful. Germline V gives CDR1 LNHDA, CDR2 SQIVND (reference sequence). CDR3 length: 15 amino acids.